This passage covers 5 T cell receptor beta chains from one sample sequenced in a study of human T cells and chemical hapten exposure. Sample time point: pre-sensitization, week 0. Sample treatment: therapeutic diphenylcyclopropenone sensitization with weekly scalp DPC. MiXCR, applied by TCRdb to the RACE reads, yields one record per CDR3 protein. The sample lists 350,000 to 450,000 distinct CDR3 sequences; 4.5% to 5.5% were seen once. The sample consisted of whole blood, taken in connection with sensitization to the hapten diphenylcyclopropenone (DPC). Receptor source: a woman in her forties or fifties with alopecia areata. Some clones in this sample may be carry-over from other donors' samples.

The chain couples TRBV27 to TRBJ2-3, with a weak D call TRBD2 (6 bases). CDR3 length: 14 amino acids. Trimming stripped 6 bases from V and 4 bases from J, with 14 bases between. Germline CDR1 and CDR2: MNHEY and SMNVEV (reference sequence). Written as DNA, the CDR3 is TGTGCCAGCAGGTTCGGCGGGACGGCAGATACGCAGTATTTT. This encodes CASRFGGTADTQYF.

This chain uses TRBV20-1 with TRBJ2-7, with TRBD2 matching 9 bases. Unmatched junction bases numbered 1, after V lost 5 bases and J lost 5 bases. Germline V gives CDR1 DFQATT, CDR2 SNEGSKA (reference sequence). The CDR3 is 11 residues long. The chain's CDR3 is CSASSGNEQYF. The CDR3 DNA follows: TGCAGTGCTTCTAGCGGGAACGAGCAGTACTTC.

The table lists this clonotype with many counts. The chain carries TRBV4-1 and TRBJ2-3; 9 bases fit TRBD2. Per germline, CDR1 MGHRA and CDR2 YSYEKL. CDR3 length: 15 amino acids. V shed 3 bases, J shed 5 bases, and the junction held 6 bases outside the gene matches. CDR3 in DNA: TGCGCCAGCAGCCAGGTTAGCGGGGGAATAGATACGCAGTATTTT. This gives the protein CASSQVSGGIDTQYF.

This clonotype has a count of ten or more. The chain combines TRBV7-2 with TRBJ2-3; 7 nucleotides match TRBD1. The CDR3 is 16 residues long. Germline assignment: CDR1 SGHTA and CDR2 FQGNSA. The V segment lost 1 base and the J segment 4 bases; nucleotides outside the gene matches: 8. The CDR3 region has the DNA TGTGCCAGCAGCTTAGGGGTAGGGGGCTGGGCAGATACGCAGTATTTT. Translating gives CASSLGVGGWADTQYF.

The chain employs TRBV20-1 and TRBJ2-7; D unclear. The CDR3 has 12 residues. Trimming shortened V by 3 bases and J by 3 bases, and 9 bases separated the two germline ends. Germline V CDR1 and CDR2: DFQATT, SNEGSKA (reference sequence). The CDR3 sequence: CSASEVDYEQYF. CDR3 in DNA: TGCAGTGCTAGTGAAGTGGACTACGAGCAGTACTTC.